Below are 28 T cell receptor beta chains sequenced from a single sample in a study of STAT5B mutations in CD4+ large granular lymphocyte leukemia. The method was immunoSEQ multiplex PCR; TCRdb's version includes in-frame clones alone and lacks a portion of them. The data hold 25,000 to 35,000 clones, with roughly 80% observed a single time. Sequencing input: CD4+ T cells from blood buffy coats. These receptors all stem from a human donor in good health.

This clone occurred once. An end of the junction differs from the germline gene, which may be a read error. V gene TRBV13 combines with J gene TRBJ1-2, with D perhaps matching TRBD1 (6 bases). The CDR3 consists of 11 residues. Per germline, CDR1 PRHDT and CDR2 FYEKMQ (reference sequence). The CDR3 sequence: CASSSRQVSHF. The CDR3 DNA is TGTGCCAGCAGCTCTAGACAGGTCTCCCACTTC.

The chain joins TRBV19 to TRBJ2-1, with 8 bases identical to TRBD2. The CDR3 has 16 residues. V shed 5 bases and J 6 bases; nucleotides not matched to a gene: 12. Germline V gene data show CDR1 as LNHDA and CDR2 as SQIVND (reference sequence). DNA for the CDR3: TGTGCCAGTAGTTTCCGATTGCGGGGGGCTCTCAATGAGCAGTTCTTC. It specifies CASSFRLRGALNEQFF.

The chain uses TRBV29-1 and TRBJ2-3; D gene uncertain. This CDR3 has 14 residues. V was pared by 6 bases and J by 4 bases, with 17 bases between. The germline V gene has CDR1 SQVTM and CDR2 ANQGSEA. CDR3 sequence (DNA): TGCAGCGTGGGCTGGACCCCACAGTCAGATACGCAGTATTTT. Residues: CSVGWTPQSDTQYF.

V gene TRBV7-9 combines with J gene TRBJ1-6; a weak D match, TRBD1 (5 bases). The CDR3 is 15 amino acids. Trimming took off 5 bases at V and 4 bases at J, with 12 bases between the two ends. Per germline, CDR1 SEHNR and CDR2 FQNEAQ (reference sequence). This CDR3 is CASSPGDSYNSPLHF. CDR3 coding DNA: TGTGCCAGCAGCCCCGGGGACTCGTATAATTCACCCCTCCACTTT. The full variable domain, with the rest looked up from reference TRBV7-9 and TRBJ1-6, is DTGVSQNPRHKITKRGQNVTFRCDPISEHNRLYWYRQTLGQGPEFLTYFQNEAQLEKSRLLSDRFSAERPKGSFSTLEIQRTEQGDSAMYLCASSPGDSYNSPLHFGNGTRLTVT.

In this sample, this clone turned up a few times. CDR3: CASSSPQGETEAFF. The CDR3 DNA is TGTGCCAGCAGTTCCCCTCAGGGGGAGACTGAAGCTTTCTTT. The chain recombines TRBV27 with TRBJ1-1; 7 positions match TRBD1. The CDR3 is made up of 14 amino acids. The V and J ends lost 4 bases and 5 bases, in that order; junction bases with no gene match: 7. Germline CDR1 MNHEY, CDR2 SMNVEV (reference sequence).

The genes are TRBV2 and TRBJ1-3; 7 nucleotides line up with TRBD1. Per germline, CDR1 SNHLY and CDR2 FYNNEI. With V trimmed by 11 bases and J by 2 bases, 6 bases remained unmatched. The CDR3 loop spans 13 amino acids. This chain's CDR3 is CAGATGAGNTIYF. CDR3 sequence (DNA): TGTGCCGGGGCTACAGGGGCTGGAAACACCATATATTTT. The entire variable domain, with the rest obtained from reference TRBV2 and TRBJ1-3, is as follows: EPEVTQTPSHQVTQMGQEVILRCVPISNHLYFYWYRQILGQKVEFLVSFYNNEISEKSEIFDDQFSVERPDGSNFTLKIRSTKLEDSAMYFCAGATGAGNTIYFGEGSWLTVV.

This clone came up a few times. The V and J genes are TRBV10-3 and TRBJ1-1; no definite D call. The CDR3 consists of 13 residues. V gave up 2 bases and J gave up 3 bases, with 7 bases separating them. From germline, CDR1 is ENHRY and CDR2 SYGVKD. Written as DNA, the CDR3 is TGTGCCATCAGTGAGGGACGGTACACTGAAGCTTTCTTT. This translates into CAISEGRYTEAFF.

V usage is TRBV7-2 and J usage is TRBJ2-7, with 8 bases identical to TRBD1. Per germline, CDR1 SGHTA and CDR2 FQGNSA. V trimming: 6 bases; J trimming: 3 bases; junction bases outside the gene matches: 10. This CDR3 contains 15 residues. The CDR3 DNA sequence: TGTGCCAGCAGTCAAGCCCACAGGGGGATCTACGAGCAGTACTTC. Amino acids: CASSQAHRGIYEQYF.

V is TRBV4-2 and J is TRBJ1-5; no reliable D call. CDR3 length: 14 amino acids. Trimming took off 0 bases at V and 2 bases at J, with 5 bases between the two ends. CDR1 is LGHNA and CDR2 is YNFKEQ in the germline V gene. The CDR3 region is CASSQDGGNQPQHF. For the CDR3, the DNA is TGTGCCAGCAGCCAAGATGGCGGCAATCAGCCCCAGCATTTT.

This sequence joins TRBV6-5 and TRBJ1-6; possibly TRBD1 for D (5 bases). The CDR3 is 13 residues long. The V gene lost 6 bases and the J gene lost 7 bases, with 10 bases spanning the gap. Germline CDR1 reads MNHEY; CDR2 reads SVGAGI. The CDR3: CASRAGRNSPLHF. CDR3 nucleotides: TGTGCCAGCAGAGCAGGGCGGAATTCACCCCTCCACTTT.

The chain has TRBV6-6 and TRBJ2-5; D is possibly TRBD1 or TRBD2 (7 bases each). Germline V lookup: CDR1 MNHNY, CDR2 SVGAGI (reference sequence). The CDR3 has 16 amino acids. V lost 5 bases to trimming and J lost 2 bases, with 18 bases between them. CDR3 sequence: CASSAIWGGQQETQYF. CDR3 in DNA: TGTGCCAGCAGTGCCATATGGGGGGGACAGCAAGAGACCCAGTACTTC.

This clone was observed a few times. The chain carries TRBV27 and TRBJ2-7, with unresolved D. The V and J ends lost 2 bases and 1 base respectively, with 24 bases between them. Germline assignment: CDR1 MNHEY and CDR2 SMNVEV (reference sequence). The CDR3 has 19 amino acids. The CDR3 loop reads CASSLNLSPPGPNSYEQYV. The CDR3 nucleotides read TGTGCCAGCAGTTTAAATTTATCTCCTCCCGGACCGAATTCCTACGAGCAGTACGTC.

The CDR3 here is CASTFASGATDTQYF. The CDR3 DNA sequence: TGTGCCAGCACCTTCGCTTCCGGGGCCACAGATACGCAGTATTTT. V gene TRBV5-4 combines with J gene TRBJ2-3; D assignment may be TRBD1 or TRBD2 (5 bases each). Germline V gene lookup returns CDR1 SGHNT and CDR2 YYREEE (reference sequence). The ends were cut back, 6 bases at V and 2 bases at J, with 16 bases in the middle. This CDR3 contains 15 residues.

For the CDR3, the DNA is TGTGCCAGCAGCCTCGGGACTAGCGGGGCCGAGCAGTACTTC. It is translated as CASSLGTSGAEQYF. The chain combines TRBV7-6 with TRBJ2-7; TRBD2 aligns across 13 bases. Trimming removed 5 bases from V and 6 bases from J; junction bases left unmatched: 4. This CDR3 is 14 amino acids long. CDR1 is SGHVS, CDR2 FNYEAQ, per germline.

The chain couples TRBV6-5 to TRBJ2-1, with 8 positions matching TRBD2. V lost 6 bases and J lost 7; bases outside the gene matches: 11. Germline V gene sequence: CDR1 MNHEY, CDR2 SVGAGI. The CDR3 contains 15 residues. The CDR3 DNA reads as TGTGCCAGCAGATCTATCGGGGGGGCCGGAAATGAGCAGTTCTTC. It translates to CASRSIGGAGNEQFF.

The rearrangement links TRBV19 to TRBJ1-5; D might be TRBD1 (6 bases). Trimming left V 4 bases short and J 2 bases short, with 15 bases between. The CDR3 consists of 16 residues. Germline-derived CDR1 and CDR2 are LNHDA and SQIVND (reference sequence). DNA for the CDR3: TGTGCCAGTAGTAAGGGGGGACGACGGGGCAATCAGCCCCAGCATTTT. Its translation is CASSKGGRRGNQPQHF.

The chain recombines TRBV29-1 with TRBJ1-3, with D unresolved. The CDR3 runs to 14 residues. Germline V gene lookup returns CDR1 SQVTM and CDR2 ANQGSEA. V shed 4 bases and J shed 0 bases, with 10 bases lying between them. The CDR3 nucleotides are TGCAGCGTTGCCCCGGACCCCTCTGGAAACACCATATATTTT. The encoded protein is CSVAPDPSGNTIYF.

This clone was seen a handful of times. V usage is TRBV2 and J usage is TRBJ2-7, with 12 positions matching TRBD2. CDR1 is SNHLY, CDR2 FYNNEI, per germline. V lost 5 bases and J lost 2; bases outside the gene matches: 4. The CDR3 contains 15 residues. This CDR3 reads CASSPTSGGTYEQYV. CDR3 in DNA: TGTGCCAGCAGTCCGACTAGCGGGGGTACCTACGAGCAGTACGTC.

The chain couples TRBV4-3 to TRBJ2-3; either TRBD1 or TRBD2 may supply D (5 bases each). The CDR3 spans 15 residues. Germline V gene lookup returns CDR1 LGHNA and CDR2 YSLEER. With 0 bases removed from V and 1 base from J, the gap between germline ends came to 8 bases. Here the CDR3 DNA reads TGCGCCAGCAGCCAAGACACGGGGCGCACAGATACGCAGTATTTT. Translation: CASSQDTGRTDTQYF.

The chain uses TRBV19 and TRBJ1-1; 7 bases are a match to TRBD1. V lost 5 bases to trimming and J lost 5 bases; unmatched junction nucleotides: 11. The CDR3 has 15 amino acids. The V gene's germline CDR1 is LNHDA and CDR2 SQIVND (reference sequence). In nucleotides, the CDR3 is TGTGCCAGTAGTGCCCTCAGGGGGGGAGGAACTGAAGCTTTCTTT. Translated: CASSALRGGGTEAFF.

The chain's CDR3 is CASSATGTGFTGELFF. CDR3 nucleotides: TGTGCCAGCAGCGCCACCGGGACAGGTTTTACCGGGGAGCTGTTTTTT. J is TRBJ2-2 and V is TRBV7-2; 8 positions match TRBD1. Per the germline V gene, CDR1 is SGHTA and CDR2 is FQGNSA. With V trimmed by 5 bases and J by 5 bases, 10 bases remained unmatched. This CDR3 is built from 16 residues.

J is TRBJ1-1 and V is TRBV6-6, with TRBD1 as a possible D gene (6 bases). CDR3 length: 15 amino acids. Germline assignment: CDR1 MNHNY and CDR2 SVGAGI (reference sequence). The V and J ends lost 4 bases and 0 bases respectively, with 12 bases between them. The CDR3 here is CASSWLDSMNTEAFF. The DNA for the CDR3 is TGTGCCAGCAGTTGGCTGGACAGCATGAACACTGAAGCTTTCTTT.

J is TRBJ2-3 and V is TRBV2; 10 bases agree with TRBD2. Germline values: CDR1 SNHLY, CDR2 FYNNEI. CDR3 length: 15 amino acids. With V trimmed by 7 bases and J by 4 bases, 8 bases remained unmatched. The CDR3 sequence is CASTGSGGASDTQYF. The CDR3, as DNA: TGTGCCAGCACCGGCAGCGGGGGGGCCTCAGATACGCAGTATTTT.

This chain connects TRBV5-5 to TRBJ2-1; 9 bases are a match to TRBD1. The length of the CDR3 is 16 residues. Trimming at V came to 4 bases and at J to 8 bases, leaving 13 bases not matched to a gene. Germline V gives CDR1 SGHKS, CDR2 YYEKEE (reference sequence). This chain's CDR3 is CASSLGAGQGRHEQFF. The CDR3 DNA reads TGTGCCAGCAGCCTCGGGGCGGGACAGGGCCGTCATGAGCAGTTCTTC.

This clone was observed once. In DNA, the CDR3 is TGTGCCAGCAGCTCTAAAGGGGCTCGCAGGGGTGAGCAGTTCTTC. It yields the protein CASSSKGARRGEQFF. The chain couples TRBV7-2 to TRBJ2-1, with TRBD1 as a possible D gene (6 bases). The V and J ends lost 4 bases and 9 bases respectively, with 19 bases between them. Germline V gives CDR1 SGHTA, CDR2 FQGNSA. The CDR3 extends over 15 amino acids.

The CDR3: CASSLGQGRDGYTF. The DNA for the CDR3 is TGTGCCAGCAGCTTGGGACAGGGAAGGGATGGCTACACCTTC. This chain joins TRBV7-2 and TRBJ1-2; 9 positions agree with TRBD1. Germline loops: CDR1 SGHTA, CDR2 FQGNSA. This CDR3 spans 14 amino acids. V lost 3 bases to trimming and J lost 6 bases; unmatched junction nucleotides: 5. Full variable domain (rest looked up from reference TRBV7-2 and TRBJ1-2): GAGVSQSPSNKVTEKGKDVELRCDPISGHTALYWYRQSLGQGLEFLIYFQGNSAPDKSGLPSDRFSAERTGGSVSTLTIQRTQQEDSAVYLCASSLGQGRDGYTFGSGTRLTVV.

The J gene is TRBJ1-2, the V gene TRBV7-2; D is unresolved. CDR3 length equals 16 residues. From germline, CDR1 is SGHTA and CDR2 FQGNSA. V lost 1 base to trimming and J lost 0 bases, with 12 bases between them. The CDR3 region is CASSLGVGLANYGYTF. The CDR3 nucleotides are TGTGCCAGCAGCTTAGGAGTAGGGTTAGCTAACTATGGCTACACCTTC. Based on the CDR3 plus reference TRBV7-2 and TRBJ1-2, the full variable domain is GAGVSQSPSNKVTEKGKDVELRCDPISGHTALYWYRQSLGQGLEFLIYFQGNSAPDKSGLPSDRFSAERTGGSVSTLTIQRTQQEDSAVYLCASSLGVGLANYGYTFGSGTRLTVV.

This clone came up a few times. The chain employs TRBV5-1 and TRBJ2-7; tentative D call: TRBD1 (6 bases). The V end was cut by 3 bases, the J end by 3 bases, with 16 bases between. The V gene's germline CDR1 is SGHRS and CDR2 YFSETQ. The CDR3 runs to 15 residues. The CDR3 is CASSSGQSAHYEQYF. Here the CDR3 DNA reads TGCGCCAGCAGCTCCGGACAGAGCGCTCACTACGAGCAGTACTTC.